These 12 T cell receptor beta chains originate from one sample sequenced in a study of T cell repertoires in aging, cancer and after chemotherapy. Amplification of TCR beta used genomic DNA extracted from peripheral blood. Rearranged V-D-J TRB sequences were amplified with a mixed TRB-A/B primer pool. Using its own MiXCR run on the multiplex PCR reads, TCRdb lists one record per CDR3 protein. The sample comprises about 820 distinct CDR3 sequences, 20% to 25% of which are singletons, and around three fifths rests with the top ten. Sequenced sample: blood. The receptors shown here come from a human donor with a solid tumor.

By share, this clonotype counts as medium-sized. V is TRBV30 and J is TRBJ1-1; D is unclear. Germline V lookup: CDR1 GTSNPN, CDR2 SVGIG (reference sequence). The V and J ends lost 2 bases and 5 bases respectively, with 15 bases between them. The CDR3 extends over 14 amino acids. The CDR3 DNA reads TGTGCCTGGAGTCTAAGGGCTGTGGGGACTGAAGCTTTCTTT. Protein sequence: CAWSLRAVGTEAFF.

Sample share makes this clonotype medium-sized. The rearrangement links TRBV27 to TRBJ1-1; tentatively, D is TRBD1 (5 bases). The germline V and J ends were trimmed by 2 bases and 2 bases, with 9 bases remaining between them. CDR3 length: 14 residues. Germline CDR1 MNHEY, CDR2 SMNVEV (reference sequence). The CDR3: CASSLNRLNTEAFF. For the CDR3, the DNA is TGTGCCAGCAGTTTAAACAGGCTCAACACTGAAGCTTTCTTT.

This clonotype is judged large. The rearrangement uses TRBV6-5 and TRBJ1-2; 7 bases are a match to TRBD1. V gave up 7 bases and J gave up 4 bases; unmatched junction bases: 6. Germline V lookup: CDR1 MNHEY, CDR2 SVGAGI. The CDR3 contains 13 residues. CDR3 sequence: CASISRTGYGYTF. Here the CDR3 DNA reads TGTGCCAGCATTAGTCGGACAGGCTATGGCTACACCTTC.

This clonotype qualifies as large (0.1 to 1%). The chain carries TRBV6-5 and TRBJ1-2; TRBD1 matches 11 bases. Germline trimming cut 0 bases from V and 4 bases from J; bases unmatched to any gene: 4. Germline values: CDR1 MNHEY, CDR2 SVGAGI. This CDR3 is built from 16 residues. In DNA, the CDR3 is TGTGCCAGCAGTTACTCTAGGACAGGGGGCGGCTATGGCTACACCTTC. Translation: CASSYSRTGGGYGYTF.

This clonotype is medium-sized in the sample. This chain connects TRBV19 to TRBJ2-4; maybe TRBD2 (6 bases). The CDR3 has 15 residues. V was shortened by 3 bases and J by 4 bases, with 13 bases between the two germline ends. The germline V gene has CDR1 LNHDA and CDR2 SQIVND (reference sequence). The CDR3, as DNA: TGTGCCAGTAGTATGGGGGGTTGGGATAAAAACATTCAGTACTTC. Translating gives CASSMGGWDKNIQYF.

This clonotype is medium-sized in the sample. The chain is built from TRBV19 and TRBJ2-7, with 8 nucleotides matching TRBD2. V shed 5 bases and J 0 bases; nucleotides not matched to a gene: 6. The CDR3 contains 15 residues. Germline assignment: CDR1 LNHDA and CDR2 SQIVND (reference sequence). For the CDR3, the DNA is TGTGCCAGTAGTCCCGGGAGCGGGAGCTCCTACGAGCAGTACTTC. Encoded protein: CASSPGSGSSYEQYF.

This clonotype was observed a few times. Here the CDR3 DNA reads TGTGCCAGCAGCCAAGATGGGGGGACAGGGGTAGGAAAACTGTTTTTT. This gives the protein CASSQDGGTGVGKLFF. This chain uses TRBV4-2 with TRBJ1-4; the match to TRBD1 covers 10 bases. The length of the CDR3 is 16 residues. The V gene end was trimmed by 0 bases and the J gene end by 10 bases; junction bases not matched to a gene: 8. The germline V gene has CDR1 LGHNA and CDR2 YNFKEQ.

V is TRBV20-1 and J is TRBJ1-5; TRBD1 agrees at 10 bases. Germline CDR1 reads DFQATT; CDR2 reads SNEGSKA (reference sequence). The CDR3 has 14 amino acids. With 5 bases clipped from V and 4 bases from J, the junction kept 5 bases outside the gene matches. As DNA, the CDR3 is TGCAGTGCTCTAACGGACAGGGGGAATCAGCCCCAGCATTTT. This translates into CSALTDRGNQPQHF.

With regard to this clonotype: It may be a read error: a sequence one base away is much more abundant. The chain carries TRBV12-3 or TRBV12-4 and TRBJ2-3; D remains ambiguous. The CDR3 spans 16 residues. V was clipped by 7 bases and J by 1 base, with 18 bases between them. CDR3 residues: CASKQSGALGTDTQYF. The DNA of the CDR3 is TGTGCCAGCAAGCAGTCTGGTGCCTTGGGCACAGATACGCAGTATTTT.

The DNA of the CDR3 is TGTGCCAGCAGTTTTTCTGGGCGGGGTTCCTACAATGAGCAGTTCTTC. The encoded protein is CASSFSGRGSYNEQFF. The rearrangement links TRBV12-3 or TRBV12-4 to TRBJ2-1; D might be TRBD2 (6 bases). V lost 3 bases and J lost 1, with 13 bases in between. The CDR3 totals 16 residues.

By frequency in the sample, this clonotype is medium-sized. The chain uses TRBV19 and TRBJ1-5; 7 bases map to TRBD1. With V trimmed by 5 bases and J by 0 bases, 7 bases remained unmatched. CDR3 length: 16 amino acids. From germline, CDR1 is LNHDA and CDR2 SQIVND (reference sequence). The CDR3 here is CASSHGTATSNQPQHF. The CDR3 bases are TGTGCCAGTAGTCACGGGACAGCAACTAGCAATCAGCCCCAGCATTTT.

By proportion, this clonotype is large. This rearrangement joins TRBV19 to TRBJ2-5, with 7 nucleotides matching TRBD2. In germline, CDR1 is LNHDA, CDR2 SQIVND (reference sequence). The CDR3 is made up of 18 amino acids. Unmatched junction bases numbered 14, after V lost 4 bases and J lost 0 bases. The CDR3 DNA is TGTGCCAGTAGTACGGGGGGAGGACTCTTCGAGTACCAAGAGACCCAGTACTTC. Amino acids: CASSTGGGLFEYQETQYF.